This T cell receptor (beta chain) came from a study of T cell responses to AZD1222 COVID-19 vaccine. Study-wide results and limits: Reports say nearly half of spike-specific TCRs go after unmutated variant regions.

Sequencing was performed with immunoSEQ multiplex PCR; in TCRdb, only in-frame clones are kept and a portion is missing. Of approximately 130,000 clones listed, 80% to 90% were seen once; the top ten hold approximately 9.8%. Of note for this clone: No antigen is known for it.

This clonotype was obtained from an adult who received the AZD1222 COVID-19 vaccine. The input for sequencing was peripheral blood, taken 28 days after the second AZD1222 dose.

CDR3 nucleotide sequence: TGTGCCAGCAGCTTGGGGGGACAGGGGGTAGGGAAGCCCCAGCATTTT. Protein: CASSLGGQGVGKPQHF. This chain connects TRBV7-2 to TRBJ1-5, with 11 bases fitting TRBD1. The V gene end was trimmed by 3 bases and the J gene end by 8 bases; junction bases not matched to a gene: 9. CDR3 length: 16 amino acids. The germline gives CDR1 SGHTA, CDR2 FQGNSA.